Each of the 30 T cell receptor beta chains below was sequenced from the same sample in a study of early T cells in non-severe SARS-CoV-2 infection. Using its own MiXCR run on the 5' RACE reads, TCRdb lists one record per CDR3 protein. The sample lists about 27,000 distinct CDR3 sequences; 5% to 7% were seen once. Specimen: whole blood. These receptors all stem from an adult who was a healthcare worker with PCR-confirmed SARS-CoV-2 infection or an uninfected control (not recorded which).

This clonotype has a handful of counts. The chain employs TRBV7-2 and TRBJ2-3; D gene unclear. Trimming removed 5 bases from V and 5 bases from J, with 8 bases in between. This CDR3 contains 12 residues. Germline V lookup: CDR1 SGHTA, CDR2 FQGNSA. CDR3 amino acids: CASSQREDTQYF. The CDR3 DNA reads as TGTGCCAGCAGCCAACGAGAAGATACGCAGTATTTT. Combining the CDR3 with reference TRBV7-2 and TRBJ2-3 gives the whole variable domain GAGVSQSPSNKVTEKGKDVELRCDPISGHTALYWYRQSLGQGLEFLIYFQGNSAPDKSGLPSDRFSAERTGGSVSTLTIQRTQQEDSAVYLCASSQREDTQYFGPGTRLTVL.

In this sample, this clonotype turned up many times. The gene calls are TRBV28 and TRBJ2-4; the D is unclear. Germline V CDR1 and CDR2: MDHEN, SYDVKM. Trimming took 2 bases from V and 6 from J, leaving 8 bases between them. This CDR3 comprises 13 residues. CDR3 sequence reads: CASSLVGVNIQYF. CDR3 DNA sequence: TGTGCCAGCAGTTTAGTCGGAGTAAACATTCAGTACTTC.

This clonotype was found once. V usage is TRBV7-2 and J usage is TRBJ2-3; D gene uncertain. This CDR3 is built from 15 residues. With 6 bases removed from V and 0 bases from J, the gap between germline ends came to 13 bases. Per germline, CDR1 SGHTA and CDR2 FQGNSA. CDR3 amino acids: CASSWIAASTDTQYF. The CDR3 DNA is TGTGCCAGCAGTTGGATAGCAGCTAGCACAGATACGCAGTATTTT.

This clonotype has a handful of counts. The chain is built from TRBV20-1 and TRBJ2-3, with D unresolved. Per germline, CDR1 DFQATT and CDR2 SNEGSKA (reference sequence). Trimming left V 6 bases short and J 0 bases short, with 16 bases between. This CDR3 region has 15 residues. CDR3 loop: CSARTLTASTDTQYF. Here the CDR3 DNA reads TGCAGTGCCCGTACGCTCACGGCTAGCACAGATACGCAGTATTTT.

DNA for the CDR3: TGTGCCAGCACTCCCACAGGCACCTACGAGCAGTACTTC. Residues: CASTPTGTYEQYF. The V call is TRBV11-2, the J call TRBJ2-7; D may be TRBD1 (5 bases). The ends were cut back, 7 bases at V and 2 bases at J, with 12 bases in the middle. The CDR3 is made up of 13 amino acids. Germline V gives CDR1 SGHAT, CDR2 FQNNGV.

At least ten counts were recorded for this clonotype. The chain couples TRBV2 to TRBJ2-3; no clear D gene. The CDR3 length is 12 residues. Between the trimmed V and J ends, which lost 10 bases and 4 bases, there was a span of 12 bases. CDR1 is SNHLY, CDR2 FYNNEI, per germline. The CDR3 here is CATQIAADTQYF. Written as DNA, the CDR3 is TGTGCCACCCAAATCGCCGCAGATACGCAGTATTTT.

This clonotype has at least ten counts. This CDR3 reads CASSRGAGGEQFF. CDR3 DNA sequence: TGTGCCAGCAGTCGGGGGGCCGGCGGTGAGCAGTTCTTC. The rearrangement uses TRBV6-4 and TRBJ2-1, with a weak D call TRBD2 (7 bases). The CDR3 loop spans 13 amino acids. V lost 5 bases, J lost 9 bases, and 14 bases lay in between. Per germline, CDR1 MRHNA and CDR2 SNTAGT.

This chain uses TRBV9 with TRBJ1-2; D gene uncertain. The germline V and J ends were trimmed by 0 bases and 1 base, with 10 bases remaining between them. Germline lookup yields CDR1 SGDLS and CDR2 YYNGEE. The CDR3 loop spans 15 amino acids. The CDR3 spells CASSVGVYSNYGYTF. The CDR3 DNA reads as TGTGCCAGCAGCGTAGGTGTATACAGTAACTATGGCTACACCTTC.

This clonotype was picked up many times. V gene TRBV11-2 combines with J gene TRBJ2-7; TRBD2 matches 14 bases. Germline V lookup: CDR1 SGHAT, CDR2 FQNNGV. CDR3 length: 16 amino acids. Unmatched junction bases numbered 9, after V lost 5 bases and J lost 6 bases. CDR3 DNA sequence: TGTGCCAGCAGCCCCCGACTAGCGGGAGGGCAAGGCGAGCAGTACTTC. Its translation: CASSPRLAGGQGEQYF.

This clonotype was detected a few times. The chain couples TRBV12-5 to TRBJ2-6, with D unresolved. Trimming removed 8 bases from V and 0 bases from J, with 5 bases in between. The CDR3 loop spans 13 amino acids. CDR1 and CDR2 from the germline V gene are LGHNT and FRNRAP. The CDR3 nucleotides read TGTGCTAGTACCAGCTCTGGGGCCAACGTCCTGACTTTC. Amino acids: CASTSSGANVLTF. Combining the CDR3 with reference TRBV12-5 and TRBJ2-6 gives the whole variable domain DARVTQTPRHKVTEMGQEVTMRCQPILGHNTVFWYRQTMMQGLELLAYFRNRAPLDDSGMPKDRFSAEMPDATLATLKIQPSEPRDSAVYFCASTSSGANVLTFGAGSRLTVL.

The gene calls are TRBV7-9 and TRBJ2-5; tentatively, D is TRBD1 or TRBD2 (5 bases each). Germline V gives CDR1 SEHNR, CDR2 FQNEAQ (reference sequence). Trimming pared 1 base from V and 3 bases from J, leaving 6 bases between. This CDR3 spans 13 amino acids. The CDR3 sequence is CASSLGGEETQYF. CDR3 nucleotides: TGTGCCAGCAGCTTAGGAGGGGAAGAGACCCAGTACTTC.

This rearrangement joins TRBV28 to TRBJ2-7, with D possibly matching TRBD2 (5 bases). The CDR3 loop spans 13 amino acids. V dropped 7 bases and J dropped 0 bases, with 10 bases sitting between them. CDR1 is MDHEN, CDR2 SYDVKM, per germline. CDR3 region: CASNQRRSYEQYF. The CDR3 DNA is TGTGCCAGCAACCAGCGGCGCTCCTACGAGCAGTACTTC. The whole variable domain, filled in from reference TRBV28 and TRBJ2-7, reads DVKVTQSSRYLVKRTGEKVFLECVQDMDHENMFWYRQDPGLGLRLIYFSYDVKMKEKGDIPEGYSVSREKKERFSLILESASTNQTSMYLCASNQRRSYEQYFGPGTRLTVT.

The table lists this clonotype with many counts. The V call is TRBV7-9, the J call TRBJ2-1; unclear D gene. The CDR3 covers 13 residues. Germline CDR1 reads SEHNR; CDR2 reads FQNEAQ (reference sequence). The germline V and J ends were trimmed by 5 bases and 3 bases, with 8 bases remaining between them. CDR3 sequence: CASSPIIYNEQFF. CDR3 sequence (DNA): TGTGCCAGCAGCCCGATAATCTACAATGAGCAGTTCTTC. The full variable domain, in which reference TRBV7-9 and TRBJ2-1 provide the parts outside the CDR3, is DTGVSQNPRHKITKRGQNVTFRCDPISEHNRLYWYRQTLGQGPEFLTYFQNEAQLEKSRLLSDRFSAERPKGSFSTLEIQRTEQGDSAMYLCASSPIIYNEQFFGPGTRLTVL.

This clonotype has at least ten counts. The CDR3 DNA is TGTGCCAGCGTACAGGGCCTCAATCAGCCCCAGCATTTT. This translates into CASVQGLNQPQHF. The chain joins TRBV18 to TRBJ1-5, with D perhaps TRBD1 (6 bases). There are 13 residues in the CDR3. The V end lost 8 bases, the J end lost 3 bases, and 11 bases lay between the germline ends. The germline CDR1 and CDR2 sequences are KGHSH and LQKENI.

The sample holds a few counts of this clonotype. The chain employs TRBV5-1 and TRBJ2-5, with TRBD2 as a possible D gene (6 bases). The V gene lost 4 bases and the J gene lost 2 bases, with 18 bases spanning the gap. Looked up from germline, CDR1 is SGHRS and CDR2 is YFSETQ. The CDR3 spans 16 residues. The DNA for the CDR3 is TGCGCCAGCAGCCCTACATCTGTCGCGGGGCAAGAGACCCAGTACTTC. The encoded protein is CASSPTSVAGQETQYF.

This clonotype appeared many times. The rearrangement joins TRBV7-2 to TRBJ2-3; no clear D gene. The CDR3 spans 17 residues. CDR1 and CDR2 from the germline V gene are SGHTA and FQGNSA. V was shortened by 1 base and J by 0 bases, with 14 bases between the two germline ends. CDR3 region: CASSLVGRKISTDTQYF. The DNA for the CDR3 is TGTGCCAGCAGCTTAGTTGGACGGAAGATAAGCACAGATACGCAGTATTTT.

The table lists this clonotype with many counts. The V and J genes are TRBV6-6 and TRBJ2-7; D is perhaps TRBD2 (5 bases). V lost 7 bases and J lost 7, with 14 bases in between. The germline gives CDR1 MNHNY, CDR2 SVGAGI (reference sequence). CDR3 length equals 12 residues. The CDR3 here is CASNGNSEEQYF. CDR3 nucleotides: TGTGCCAGCAACGGAAATAGCGAGGAGCAGTACTTC.

This clonotype was counted ten times or more. For the CDR3, the DNA is TGTGCCAGCAGCTTAGTACAGGGGTCATACAATGAGCAGTTCTTC. It encodes CASSLVQGSYNEQFF. The V and J genes are TRBV11-2 and TRBJ2-1; 7 nucleotides align to TRBD1. In germline, CDR1 is SGHAT, CDR2 FQNNGV. The V gene end was trimmed by 1 base and the J gene end by 4 bases; junction bases not matched to a gene: 4. CDR3 length: 15 amino acids.

The DNA for the CDR3 is TGTGCCAGCAGCGCCGGAAGCCGGGACAGGGGGACGAAGACCCAGTACTTC. It is translated as CASSAGSRDRGTKTQYF. The chain combines TRBV7-2 with TRBJ2-5, with 11 bases that match TRBD1. This CDR3 spans 17 amino acids. Germline loops: CDR1 SGHTA, CDR2 FQGNSA. V was pared by 5 bases and J by 6 bases, with 14 bases of the junction left unmatched.

This clonotype was seen at least ten times. The rearrangement links TRBV27 to TRBJ1-2; tentative D call: TRBD1 (5 bases). The CDR3 extends over 15 amino acids. Germline V gene data show CDR1 as MNHEY and CDR2 as SMNVEV (reference sequence). V lost 6 bases to trimming and J lost 4 bases, with 18 bases between them. Written as DNA, the CDR3 is TGTGCCAGCAGCCCCCGCATCGGGGACGCCTATGGCTACACCTTC. Protein product: CASSPRIGDAYGYTF.

This chain links TRBV6-2 or TRBV6-3 with TRBJ2-7, with TRBD1 matching 8 bases. The CDR3 extends over 15 amino acids. The V segment lost 4 bases and the J segment 4 bases; nucleotides outside the gene matches: 9. Germline CDR1 reads MNHEY; CDR2 reads SVGEGT. CDR3 DNA sequence: TGTGCCAGCAGTTCCCTCCGGACAGGGATTTACGAGCAGTACTTC. Its protein is CASSSLRTGIYEQYF.

This clonotype was counted ten times or more. The chain joins TRBV6-4 to TRBJ2-1; TRBD1 matches 10 bases. CDR1 is MRHNA and CDR2 is SNTAGT in the germline V gene. Trimming cost V 6 bases and J 5 bases; bases outside gene matches: 10. The CDR3 extends over 16 amino acids. Here the CDR3 DNA reads TGTGCCAGCAGCGAGGGATCCGGGACAGGGGACAATGAGCAGTTCTTC. It yields the protein CASSEGSGTGDNEQFF.

V and J are TRBV28 and TRBJ2-1; 8 bases line up with TRBD2. CDR1 MDHEN and CDR2 SYDVKM come from the germline V gene. J lost 1 base, V lost 3 bases, and 5 bases had no gene match. This CDR3 spans 16 amino acids. The CDR3, as DNA: TGTGCCAGCAGTTTCCTACGACTAGCGTCCTACAATGAGCAGTTCTTC. Protein: CASSFLRLASYNEQFF.

This chain connects TRBV7-9 to TRBJ1-5; 9 nucleotides match TRBD1. This CDR3 contains 14 residues. V gave up 5 bases and J gave up 10 bases; unmatched junction bases: 9. Looked up from germline, CDR1 is SEHNR and CDR2 is FQNEAQ (reference sequence). The CDR3, as DNA: TGTGCCAGCAGCGAGGGACAGGGAGGAGGACCCCAGCATTTT. Translating it yields CASSEGQGGGPQHF.

This chain links TRBV29-1 with TRBJ1-4; D call uncertain. V shed 6 bases and J shed 8 bases, with 13 bases lying between them. Germline V gives CDR1 SQVTM, CDR2 ANQGSEA. The CDR3 length is 12 residues. The CDR3 region has the DNA TGCAGCGTGGGCCTCAGAGGGGAAAAACTGTTTTTT. Translated: CSVGLRGEKLFF.

A few counts support this clonotype. The CDR3 DNA reads as TGTGCCAGCTCACCGGGACAGGGGGGCTCACCCCTCCACTTT. Amino acids: CASSPGQGGSPLHF. This sequence joins TRBV18 and TRBJ1-6, with TRBD1 matching 11 bases. Germline trimming cut 3 bases from V and 10 bases from J; bases unmatched to any gene: 2. There are 14 residues in the CDR3. The germline V gene has CDR1 KGHSH and CDR2 LQKENI.

This clonotype has more than one count but fewer than ten. The rearrangement links TRBV24-1 to TRBJ2-3; TRBD2 matches 10 bases. Germline CDR1 KGHDR, CDR2 SFDVKD. The CDR3 runs 16 residues. J was trimmed by 1 base and V by 9 bases; bases with no gene match: 9. CDR3 nucleotides: TGTGCCACCGCGGCCCAGCGGGGGGGCCGCACAGATACGCAGTATTTT. Translation gives CATAAQRGGRTDTQYF.

This clonotype showed up just a few times. Here the CDR3 reads CASSRWTGTNNEQFF. The CDR3, as DNA: TGTGCCAGCAGCAGATGGACGGGAACTAACAATGAGCAGTTCTTC. The gene calls are TRBV11-2 and TRBJ2-1; TRBD2 is a possible D gene (5 bases). Trimming pared 5 bases from V and 5 bases from J, leaving 16 bases between. This CDR3 region has 15 residues. The V gene's germline CDR1 is SGHAT and CDR2 FQNNGV.

J is TRBJ2-7 and V is TRBV20-1; TRBD2 is a possible D gene (7 bases). Germline CDR1 reads DFQATT; CDR2 reads SNEGSKA (reference sequence). This CDR3 is built from 15 residues. Trimming left V 6 bases short and J 0 bases short, with 18 bases between. CDR3 residues: CSARGAGASSYEQYF. The CDR3 DNA follows: TGCAGTGCCCGGGGGGCGGGGGCTAGCTCCTACGAGCAGTACTTC.

This chain uses TRBV11-2 with TRBJ2-7; D is unclear. From germline, CDR1 is SGHAT and CDR2 FQNNGV. The CDR3 length is 14 residues. V was cut by 3 bases and J by 6 bases, with 15 bases left in between. DNA for the CDR3: TGTGCCAGCAGCTTGAGGCAGCTAAGCTTCGAGCAGTACTTC. This gives the protein CASSLRQLSFEQYF.